The next 19 T cell receptor beta chains were all read from a single sample in a study of post-analysis software for immune sequencing data. Study outcomes and limitations: Comparison of patients with controls showed five TRBV segments more frequent in patients, TRBV5-6, TRBV5-1 and TRBV20-1 among them.

These TCRs' antigens remain unknown. Presence of unique molecular identifiers characterized the TCR beta cDNA libraries. MiXCR was run by TCRdb on the PCR reads, yielding one entry per CDR3 protein. The data hold roughly 410,000 distinct CDR3 sequences, with roughly 36% observed a single time. Sequencing input: blood. The receptors originated from a girl aged 5-17 years with multiple sclerosis.

This clonotype was seen more than once but under ten times. V usage is TRBV9 and J usage is TRBJ2-1; D gene uncertain. V lost 0 bases and J lost 8, with 27 bases in between. Germline V lookup: CDR1 SGDLS, CDR2 YYNGEE. The CDR3 covers 19 residues. CDR3 sequence: CASSVGHSPWSQWIDEQFF. The CDR3, as DNA: TGTGCCAGCAGCGTAGGACATTCGCCGTGGTCCCAATGGATCGATGAGCAGTTCTTC.

This sequence joins TRBV7-9 and TRBJ1-1; no reliable D call. The germline V gene encodes CDR1 SEHNR and CDR2 FQNEAQ (reference sequence). The CDR3 has 13 residues. V was trimmed by 1 base and J by 5 bases, leaving 8 bases between them. The CDR3 DNA is TGTGCCAGCAGCTTAGGGCTAGGGACTGAAGCTTTCTTT. Amino acids: CASSLGLGTEAFF.

The rearrangement joins TRBV29-1 to TRBJ1-6, with D possibly matching TRBD1 (5 bases). The CDR3 is 13 amino acids. V lost 6 bases and J 9 bases, leaving 15 bases between the germline ends. The germline V gene encodes CDR1 SQVTM and CDR2 ANQGSEA. The CDR3 DNA reads TGCAGCGTCGGAACAGGCGGGGGTTCACCCCTCCACTTT. The encoded protein is CSVGTGGGSPLHF.

This chain connects TRBV12-3 or TRBV12-4 to TRBJ1-6; perhaps TRBD1 as D (5 bases). V shed 8 bases and J shed 0 bases, with 11 bases lying between them. The CDR3 has 15 residues. The CDR3 region is CASLRGLSYNSPLHF. The CDR3 DNA reads TGTGCCAGCTTGAGGGGCCTCTCCTATAATTCACCCCTCCACTTT.

This sequence joins TRBV15 and TRBJ2-3; perhaps TRBD2 as D (6 bases). V was shortened by 11 bases and J by 1 base, with 13 bases between the two germline ends. In germline, CDR1 is LNHNV, CDR2 YYDKDF (reference sequence). CDR3 length equals 13 residues. The CDR3 loop is CASRSGRTDTQYF. The CDR3 DNA is TGTGCCTCACGTAGCGGACGCACAGATACGCAGTATTTT.

About this clonotype itself: At one of its ends the junction is not consistent with the germline gene, which may arise from a read error. CDR3 coding DNA: TGTGCCAGCGGCTTAGGCGGGACGCGGCGCTCTCAAGCTTTCTTT. Its translation is CASGLGGTRRSQAFF. The rearrangement links TRBV7-2 to TRBJ1-1; D might be TRBD1 (5 bases). CDR3 length: 15 residues. Germline loops: CDR1 SGHTA, CDR2 FQGNSA.

This clonotype was seen once. J is TRBJ1-3 and V is TRBV20-1, with no clear D. Between the trimmed V and J ends, which lost 7 bases and 1 base, there was a span of 8 bases. The CDR3 loop spans 12 amino acids. Germline CDR1 reads DFQATT; CDR2 reads SNEGSKA (reference sequence). CDR3 in amino acids: CSGFGSGNTIYF. In DNA form, the CDR3 reads TGCAGTGGATTTGGATCTGGAAACACCATATATTTT.

This clonotype has just a few counts. V usage is TRBV5-1 and J usage is TRBJ2-1; D not certain. The CDR3 has 14 amino acids. The germline V and J ends were trimmed by 0 bases and 8 bases, with 12 bases remaining between them. Per germline, CDR1 SGHRS and CDR2 YFSETQ. In DNA form, the CDR3 reads TGCGCCAGCAGCTTGGTAAATGGTTTCGATGAGCAGTTCTTC. It is translated as CASSLVNGFDEQFF.

V is TRBV29-1 and J is TRBJ2-5, with D tentatively TRBD2 (6 bases). The CDR3 runs 15 residues. V lost 1 base to trimming and J lost 3 bases, with 15 bases between them. Looked up from germline, CDR1 is SQVTM and CDR2 is ANQGSEA. The CDR3 DNA is TGCAGCGTTGAAGGCGGGGAATGGGGGGAAGAGACCCAGTACTTC. Encoded protein: CSVEGGEWGEETQYF.

The chain carries TRBV5-1 and TRBJ2-5, with 7 bases matching TRBD1. Germline CDR1 SGHRS, CDR2 YFSETQ. The CDR3 spans 15 residues. Trimming took 4 bases from V and 1 from J; bases not matched to a gene: 7. In DNA form, the CDR3 reads TGCGCCAGCAGCCGATCCGGGGACAGCCAAGAGACCCAGTACTTC. It translates to CASSRSGDSQETQYF.

This clonotype came up a few times. This sequence joins TRBV15 and TRBJ1-5; 12 nucleotides agree with TRBD1. The CDR3 is made up of 17 amino acids. Germline CDR1 is LNHNV and CDR2 is YYDKDF (reference sequence). After removal of 1 base from V and 4 bases from J, the junction contained 5 bases not matched to a gene. CDR3 nucleotides: TGTGCCACCAGCAGAGCCGGGACAGGGGGCGCGAATCAGCCCCAGCATTTT. Protein product: CATSRAGTGGANQPQHF.

This clonotype has ten or more counts. The J gene is TRBJ1-2, the V gene TRBV29-1; D might be TRBD1 (5 bases). V lost 6 bases and J lost 8, with 16 bases in between. The CDR3 runs 12 residues. The germline V gene has CDR1 SQVTM and CDR2 ANQGSEA. The CDR3 sequence: CSVSQGQRGYTF. CDR3 DNA: TGCAGCGTATCGCAGGGTCAACGCGGCTACACCTTC.

The chain carries TRBV12-3 or TRBV12-4 and TRBJ1-2; the match to TRBD1 covers 7 bases. The CDR3 covers 16 residues. V shed 1 base and J 4 bases; nucleotides not matched to a gene: 9. The CDR3 loop reads CASSLVASGTVYGYTF. The DNA of the CDR3 is TGTGCCAGCAGTTTAGTAGCGTCCGGGACAGTCTATGGCTACACCTTC.

This clonotype appeared a single time. The chain has TRBV11-2 and TRBJ2-7; 7 bases align to TRBD1. The CDR3 sequence is 15 residues long. The germline CDR1 and CDR2 sequences are SGHAT and FQNNGV. Trimming removed 1 base from V and 4 bases from J; junction bases left unmatched: 7. The CDR3 here is CASSLVYTGAYEQYF. The CDR3 nucleotides read TGTGCCAGCAGCTTAGTTTATACAGGGGCGTACGAGCAGTACTTC.

In DNA form, the CDR3 reads TGTGCCAGCAGTACAAGGACAGGGGACACTGAAGCTTTCTTT. Its protein is CASSTRTGDTEAFF. The rearrangement uses TRBV27 and TRBJ1-1; 9 bases are shared with TRBD1. The CDR3 totals 14 residues. Per germline, CDR1 MNHEY and CDR2 SMNVEV (reference sequence). V shed 5 bases and J 3 bases; nucleotides not matched to a gene: 4.

This clonotype was picked up a small number of times. In nucleotides, the CDR3 is TGCAGTGCTACCTCCGGGGGGAGGGGGGAGACCCAGTACTTC. This sequence encodes CSATSGGRGETQYF. This chain joins TRBV20-1 and TRBJ2-5; tentative D call: TRBD2 (7 bases). CDR1 DFQATT and CDR2 SNEGSKA come from the germline V gene (reference sequence). The CDR3 contains 14 residues. Trimming cost V 4 bases and J 5 bases, with 17 bases left between them.

This clonotype was found a few times. The V gene is TRBV12-3 or TRBV12-4, the J gene TRBJ2-7; tentatively, D is TRBD1 or TRBD2 (5 bases each). V dropped 7 bases and J dropped 0 bases, with 13 bases sitting between them. The CDR3 is 14 residues long. The CDR3 is CASNEAGSSYEQYF. The CDR3 bases are TGTGCCAGCAATGAAGCAGGGAGCTCCTACGAGCAGTACTTC.

This clonotype was detected a few times. The J gene is TRBJ1-1, the V gene TRBV20-1; D remains ambiguous. The CDR3 is 15 residues long. Between the trimmed V and J ends, which lost 2 bases and 1 base, there was a span of 14 bases. The germline CDR1 and CDR2 sequences are DFQATT and SNEGSKA (reference sequence). CDR3 in amino acids: CSARLVGARNTEAFF. The CDR3 DNA sequence: TGCAGTGCTAGATTGGTGGGCGCAAGGAACACTGAAGCTTTCTTT.

This chain connects TRBV5-1 to TRBJ2-7; D perhaps matches TRBD1 (5 bases). Germline V gene data show CDR1 as SGHRS and CDR2 as YFSETQ. The CDR3 extends over 16 amino acids. V was clipped by 4 bases and J by 4 bases, with 21 bases between them. Written as DNA, the CDR3 is TGCGCCAGCAGCGCAGACACGTCGCAAAAGGGGTACGAGCAGTACTTC. As protein: CASSADTSQKGYEQYF. Variable domain in full (rest from reference TRBV5-1 and TRBJ2-7): KAGVTQTPRYLIKTRGQQVTLSCSPISGHRSVSWYQQTPGQGLQFLFEYFSETQRNKGNFPGRFSGRQFSNSRSEMNVSTLELGDSALYLCASSADTSQKGYEQYFGPGTRLTVT.